Listed here are 5 T cell receptor beta chains from one sample, sequenced in a study of radiotherapy plus CTLA-4 blockade in lung cancer. Sequencing was performed with immunoSEQ multiplex PCR; in TCRdb, only in-frame clones are kept and a portion is missing. Seen here are about 46,000 clones, about 77% observed once, and the top ten hold roughly 2.4%. The material was peripheral blood, obtained from a patient treated with radiotherapy plus ipilimumab. The receptors originated from a human donor with non-small cell lung cancer whose response to radiotherapy plus ipilimumab could not be evaluated.

The CDR3 bases are TGTGCCAGTAGTGTTTGGGCGGTTACAGGGGGTAGCACAGATACGCAGTATTTT. It yields the protein CASSVWAVTGGSTDTQYF. This rearrangement joins TRBV19 to TRBJ2-3; 8 nucleotides line up with TRBD1. Germline CDR1 LNHDA, CDR2 SQIVND (reference sequence). The CDR3 runs to 18 residues. V was pared by 5 bases and J by 0 bases, with 13 bases of the junction left unmatched.

This chain links TRBV30 with TRBJ1-2; perhaps TRBD1 as D (6 bases). The V end was cut by 3 bases, the J end by 0 bases, with 11 bases between. The CDR3 is made up of 14 amino acids. Germline lookup yields CDR1 GTSNPN and CDR2 SVGIG (reference sequence). The CDR3 sequence: CAWRLQGPNYGYTF. The CDR3 nucleotides read TGTGCCTGGAGGCTACAGGGACCTAACTATGGCTACACCTTC.

The chain is built from TRBV9 and TRBJ2-2; unclear D gene. This CDR3 has 14 amino acids. Germline CDR1 and CDR2: SGDLS and YYNGEE. Trimming stripped 4 bases from V and 9 bases from J, with 16 bases between. For the CDR3, the DNA is TGTGCCAGCAGCTCGCGATGGGCCGCCCGGGAGCTGTTTTTT. This encodes CASSSRWAARELFF.

The rearrangement uses TRBV4-1 and TRBJ2-3; 9 nucleotides match TRBD2. The CDR3 consists of 16 residues. Germline trimming cut 1 base from V and 4 bases from J; bases unmatched to any gene: 6. Germline V gene data show CDR1 as MGHRA and CDR2 as YSYEKL. The CDR3 loop reads CASSQVQREAPDTQYF. CDR3 in DNA: TGCGCCAGCAGCCAAGTCCAGCGGGAGGCTCCAGATACGCAGTATTTT.

The chain combines TRBV6-1 with TRBJ1-4; tentatively, D is TRBD1 (5 bases). Germline CDR1 is MNHNS and CDR2 is SASEGT. Trimming left V 2 bases short and J 5 bases short, with 15 bases between. The CDR3 sequence is 16 residues long. Here the CDR3 DNA reads TGTGCCAGCAGTGAAAGAGCAGGGCTTTTGAATGAAAAACTGTTTTTT. Amino acids: CASSERAGLLNEKLFF.